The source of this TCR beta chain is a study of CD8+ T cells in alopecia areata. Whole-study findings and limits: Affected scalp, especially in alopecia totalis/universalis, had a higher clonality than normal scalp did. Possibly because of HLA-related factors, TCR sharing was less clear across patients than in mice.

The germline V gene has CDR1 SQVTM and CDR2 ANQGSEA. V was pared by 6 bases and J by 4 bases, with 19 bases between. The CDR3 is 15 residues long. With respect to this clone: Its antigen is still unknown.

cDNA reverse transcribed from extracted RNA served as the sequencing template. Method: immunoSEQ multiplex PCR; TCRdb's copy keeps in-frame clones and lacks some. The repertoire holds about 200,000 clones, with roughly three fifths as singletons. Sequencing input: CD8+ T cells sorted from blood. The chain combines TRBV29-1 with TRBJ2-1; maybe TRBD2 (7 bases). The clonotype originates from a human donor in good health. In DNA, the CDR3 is TGCAGCGTCGGAGGGGGGGACATCCTTTACAATGAGCAGTTCTTC. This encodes CSVGGGDILYNEQFF.